Below are 9 T cell receptor beta chains sequenced from a single sample in a study of patients and donors after allogeneic stem cell transplantation. MiXCR, run by TCRdb on the RT-PCR reads, gives a single entry per CDR3 protein. The repertoire has 2,000 to 2,500 distinct CDR3 sequences, about 8% of them found once; the top ten carry 28%. The sample was blood, either unsorted or a sorted T cell fraction (not recorded which). The receptors stem from a human donor who was either an allogeneic HSCT recipient or a stem cell or donor lymphocyte infusion donor (not recorded which). It is not recorded whose cells these are; they may come from a transplant donor.

This clonotype is medium-sized (0.01 to 0.1%) in the sample. The gene calls are TRBV28 and TRBJ2-5; 10 bases match TRBD1. CDR1 and CDR2 from the germline V gene are MDHEN and SYDVKM. CDR3 length equals 16 residues. The V and J ends lost 5 bases and 3 bases, in that order; junction bases with no gene match: 9. CDR3 coding DNA: TGTGCCAGCAGTCCATTCGGACAGGGGGGAAAAGAGACCCAGTACTTC. Encoded protein: CASSPFGQGGKETQYF.

This clonotype turned up a few times. The chain has TRBV6-6 and TRBJ2-5; D possibly uses TRBD1 or TRBD2 (5 bases each). This CDR3 contains 14 residues. V lost 6 bases and J lost 0, with 11 bases in between. Germline V lookup: CDR1 MNHNY, CDR2 SVGAGI (reference sequence). The CDR3 loop reads CASRGDGNQETQYF. The CDR3 region has the DNA TGTGCCAGCAGGGGGGACGGCAACCAAGAGACCCAGTACTTC.

By proportion, this clonotype is medium-sized (0.01 to 0.1%). This chain joins TRBV5-1 and TRBJ1-1; 7 bases are shared with TRBD1. J gave up 1 base and V 2 bases, and 2 bases lay outside the gene matches. The CDR3 length is 14 residues. CDR1 SGHRS and CDR2 YFSETQ come from the germline V gene. The CDR3 DNA is TGCGCCAGCAGCTTATGGGACAGGAACACTGAAGCTTTCTTT. It translates to CASSLWDRNTEAFF.

Sample share makes this clonotype medium-sized. The chain joins TRBV7-2 to TRBJ2-1; the D is unclear. CDR3 length equals 12 residues. V lost 4 bases to trimming and J lost 7 bases, with 8 bases between them. Germline CDR1 and CDR2: SGHTA and FQGNSA. CDR3 nucleotides: TGTGCCAGCAGCTACGCCCCAAATGAGCAGTTCTTC. It yields the protein CASSYAPNEQFF.

The chain is built from TRBV3-1 and TRBJ2-5; D not certain. Germline values: CDR1 LGHDT, CDR2 YNNKEL (reference sequence). Deletions cut 2 bases from V and 2 bases from J, with 6 bases between. This CDR3 spans 13 amino acids. This CDR3 is CASSQISQETQYF. The CDR3, as DNA: TGTGCCAGCAGCCAAATCTCTCAAGAGACCCAGTACTTC.

The gene calls are TRBV29-1 and TRBJ1-2; TRBD1 matches 9 bases. The CDR3 covers 12 residues. V lost 2 bases to trimming and J lost 8 bases; unmatched junction nucleotides: 3. CDR1 is SQVTM, CDR2 ANQGSEA, per germline. CDR3 in DNA: TGCAGCGTTGAAACCGGGACAGGGGGCTACACCTTC. Its protein product is CSVETGTGGYTF. Together with reference TRBV29-1 and TRBJ1-2, the CDR3 gives the full variable domain: SAVISQKPSRDICQRGTSLTIQCQVDSQVTMMFWYRQQPGQSLTLIATANQGSEATYESGFVIDKFPISRPNLTFSTLTVSNMSPEDSSIYLCSVETGTGGYTFGSGTRLTVV.

Only a few counts were recorded for this clonotype. The DNA for the CDR3 is TGTGCCAGCAGCCCACGGGACTCCCCGCCGGATACGCAGTATTTT. Its protein product is CASSPRDSPPDTQYF. The V call is TRBV7-9, the J call TRBJ2-3; maybe TRBD2 (6 bases). This CDR3 region has 15 residues. Per germline, CDR1 SEHNR and CDR2 FQNEAQ (reference sequence). Trimming took 5 bases from V and 6 from J, leaving 18 bases between them.

The gene calls are TRBV7-2 and TRBJ2-7; D call uncertain. V was clipped by 5 bases and J by 3 bases, with 8 bases between them. CDR1 is SGHTA, CDR2 FQGNSA, per germline. CDR3 length: 12 residues. Written as DNA, the CDR3 is TGTGCCAGCAGCCTCGTCCACTACGAGCAGTACTTC. It is translated as CASSLVHYEQYF.

This clonotype is labeled medium-sized (0.01 to 0.1%). The CDR3 DNA reads as TGTGCCAGCAGCCAAGGCCAGAATCAGCCCCAGCATTTT. Translation gives CASSQGQNQPQHF. V is TRBV3-1 and J is TRBJ1-5, with D unresolved. Germline V gene data show CDR1 as LGHDT and CDR2 as YNNKEL (reference sequence). The CDR3 loop spans 13 amino acids. Deletions cut 1 base from V and 4 bases from J, with 5 bases between.